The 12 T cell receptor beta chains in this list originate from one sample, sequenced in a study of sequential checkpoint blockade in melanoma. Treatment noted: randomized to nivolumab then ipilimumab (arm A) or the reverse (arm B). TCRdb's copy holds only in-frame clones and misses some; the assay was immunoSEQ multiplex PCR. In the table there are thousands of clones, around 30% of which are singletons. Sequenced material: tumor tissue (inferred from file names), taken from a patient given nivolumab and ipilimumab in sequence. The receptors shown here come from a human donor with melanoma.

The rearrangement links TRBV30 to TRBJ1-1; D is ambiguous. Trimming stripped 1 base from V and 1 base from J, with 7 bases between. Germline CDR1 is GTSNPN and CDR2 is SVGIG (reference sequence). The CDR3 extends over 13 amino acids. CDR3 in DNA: TGTGCCTGGAGTGGTTTGGGGAACACTGAAGCTTTCTTT. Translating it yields CAWSGLGNTEAFF. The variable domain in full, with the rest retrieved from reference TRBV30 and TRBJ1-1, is SQTIHQWPATLVQPVGSPLSLECTVEGTSNPNLYWYRQAAGRGLQLLFYSVGIGQISSEVPQNLSASRPQDRQFILSSKKLLLSDSGFYLCAWSGLGNTEAFFGQGTRLTVV.

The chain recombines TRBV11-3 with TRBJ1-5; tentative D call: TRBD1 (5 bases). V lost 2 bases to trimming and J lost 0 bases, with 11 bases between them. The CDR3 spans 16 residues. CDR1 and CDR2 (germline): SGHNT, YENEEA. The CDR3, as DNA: TGTGCCAGCAGCTTACAGGGTCCCGGTAGCAATCAGCCCCAGCATTTT. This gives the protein CASSLQGPGSNQPQHF.

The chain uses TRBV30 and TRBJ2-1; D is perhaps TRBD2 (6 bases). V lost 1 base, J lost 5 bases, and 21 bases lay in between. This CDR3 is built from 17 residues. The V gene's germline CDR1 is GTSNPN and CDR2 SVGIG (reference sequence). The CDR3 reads CAWSGVLVGGLDNEQFF. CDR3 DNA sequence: TGTGCCTGGAGTGGGGTCCTTGTGGGGGGTTTGGACAATGAGCAGTTCTTC.

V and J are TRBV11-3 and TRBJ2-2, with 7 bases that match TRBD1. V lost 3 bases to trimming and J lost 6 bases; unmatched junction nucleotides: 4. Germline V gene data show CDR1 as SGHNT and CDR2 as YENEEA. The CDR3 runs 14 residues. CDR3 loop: CASSLDRSAGELFF. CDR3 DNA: TGTGCCAGCAGCTTGGACAGGAGCGCCGGGGAGCTGTTTTTT.

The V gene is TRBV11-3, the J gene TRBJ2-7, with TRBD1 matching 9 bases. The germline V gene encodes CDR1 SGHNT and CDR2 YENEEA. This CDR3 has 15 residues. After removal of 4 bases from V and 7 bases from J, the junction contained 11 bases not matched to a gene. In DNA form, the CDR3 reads TGTGCCAGCAGCTCGAGACAGGGGGGGTTGGGTGAGCAGTACTTC. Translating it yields CASSSRQGGLGEQYF.

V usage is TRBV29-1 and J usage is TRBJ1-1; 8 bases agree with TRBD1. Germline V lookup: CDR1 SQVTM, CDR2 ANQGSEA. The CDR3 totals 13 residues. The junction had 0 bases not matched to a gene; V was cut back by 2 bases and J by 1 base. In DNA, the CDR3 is TGCAGCGTTGAAACAGGGGGGAACACTGAAGCTTTCTTT. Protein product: CSVETGGNTEAFF.

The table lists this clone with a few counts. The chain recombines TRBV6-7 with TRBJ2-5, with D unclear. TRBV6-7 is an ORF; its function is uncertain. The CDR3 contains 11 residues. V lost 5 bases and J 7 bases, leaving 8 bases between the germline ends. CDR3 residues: CASSEATTQYF. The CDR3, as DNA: TGTGCCAGCAGTGAAGCGACGACCCAGTACTTC.

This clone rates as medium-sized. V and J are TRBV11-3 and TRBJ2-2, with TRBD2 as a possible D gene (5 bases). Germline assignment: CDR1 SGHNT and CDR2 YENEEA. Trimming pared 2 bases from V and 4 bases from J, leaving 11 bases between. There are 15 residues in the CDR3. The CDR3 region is CASSLQRLTTGELFF. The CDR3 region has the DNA TGTGCCAGCAGCTTACAGCGGCTGACCACCGGGGAGCTGTTTTTT.

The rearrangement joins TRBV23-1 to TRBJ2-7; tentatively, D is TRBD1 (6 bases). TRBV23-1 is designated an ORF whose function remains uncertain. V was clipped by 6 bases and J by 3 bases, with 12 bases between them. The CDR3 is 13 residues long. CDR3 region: CASSVGQHYEQYF. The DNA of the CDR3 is TGCGCCAGCAGCGTGGGACAACACTACGAGCAGTACTTC.

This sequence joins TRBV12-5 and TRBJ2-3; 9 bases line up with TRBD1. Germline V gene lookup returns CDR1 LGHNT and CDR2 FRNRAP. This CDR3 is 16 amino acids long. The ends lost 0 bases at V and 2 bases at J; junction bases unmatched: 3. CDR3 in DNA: TGTGCTAGTGGTTTGGTGGACAGGGGATACACAGATACGCAGTATTTT. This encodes CASGLVDRGYTDTQYF.

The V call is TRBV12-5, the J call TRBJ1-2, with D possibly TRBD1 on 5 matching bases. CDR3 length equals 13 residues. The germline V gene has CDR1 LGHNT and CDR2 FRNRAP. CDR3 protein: CASTPGRVGGYTF. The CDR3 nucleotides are TGTGCCAGCACCCCGGGCAGGGTAGGGGGCTACACCTTC.

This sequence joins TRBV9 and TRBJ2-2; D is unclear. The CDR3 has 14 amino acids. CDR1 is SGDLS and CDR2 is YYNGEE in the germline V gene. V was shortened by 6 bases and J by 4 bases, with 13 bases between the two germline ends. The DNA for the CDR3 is TGTGCCAGCAAGTTATCTGGGTTCACCGGGGAGCTGTTTTTT. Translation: CASKLSGFTGELFF.